What follows is one T cell receptor beta chain and its context. Its target is unknown. The data originate from a study of OX40 agonist ivuxolimab in advanced cancers. Across the whole study: All patients had ivuxolimab intravenously every 2 weeks at 0.01 to 10 mg/kg.

Germline CDR1 reads SGHDT; CDR2 reads YYEEEE. The CDR3 contains 18 residues. Trimming took off 4 bases at V and 3 bases at J, with 22 bases between the two ends. The data were produced by immunoSEQ multiplex PCR, yet TCRdb's version contains in-frame clones alone and is incomplete. This table holds roughly 79,000 clones, 85% to 95% found once. Findings and caveats of the study: At 0.1-3.0 mg/kg, partial responders had clonal expansion among the lowest observed.

Drawing of blood for sampling happened at baseline, at cycle 4 day 1, and at cycle 7 day 1. This receptor was obtained from an adult with an advanced solid tumor such as melanoma, head and neck, liver or kidney cancer. Sample: CD4+ or CD8+ T cells sorted from blood, taken in a trial of the OX40 agonist ivuxolimab. V gene TRBV5-6 combines with J gene TRBJ2-2; D is ambiguous. The CDR3 coding sequence is TGTGCCAGCAGCCTTGCGGCTGGGCTGGGAATTTACACCGGGGAGCTGTTTTTT. Translating gives CASSLAAGLGIYTGELFF. The whole variable domain, remainder taken from reference TRBV5-6 and TRBJ2-2, is DAGVTQSPTHLIKTRGQQVTLRCSPKSGHDTVSWYQQALGQGPQFIFQYYEEEERQRGNFPDRFSGHQFPNYSSELNVNALLLGDSALYLCASSLAAGLGIYTGELFFGEGSRLTVL.